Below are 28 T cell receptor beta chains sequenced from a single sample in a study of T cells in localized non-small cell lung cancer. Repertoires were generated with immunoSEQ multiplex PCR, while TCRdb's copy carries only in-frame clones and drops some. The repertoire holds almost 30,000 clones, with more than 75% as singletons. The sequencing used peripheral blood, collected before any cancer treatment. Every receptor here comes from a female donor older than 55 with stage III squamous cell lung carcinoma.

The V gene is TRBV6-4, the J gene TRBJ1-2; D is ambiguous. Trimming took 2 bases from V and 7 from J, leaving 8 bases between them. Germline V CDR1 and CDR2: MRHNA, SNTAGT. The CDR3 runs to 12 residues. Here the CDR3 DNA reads TGTGCCAGCAGTGACCCGAGCCCTGGCTACACCTTC. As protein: CASSDPSPGYTF.

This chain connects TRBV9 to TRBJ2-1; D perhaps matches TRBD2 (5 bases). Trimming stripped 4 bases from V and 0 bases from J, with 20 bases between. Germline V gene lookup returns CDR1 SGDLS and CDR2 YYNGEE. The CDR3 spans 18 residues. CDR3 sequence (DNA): TGTGCCAGCAGCCGAACAACTAGGACTTCAGGCTCCTACAATGAGCAGTTCTTC. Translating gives CASSRTTRTSGSYNEQFF.

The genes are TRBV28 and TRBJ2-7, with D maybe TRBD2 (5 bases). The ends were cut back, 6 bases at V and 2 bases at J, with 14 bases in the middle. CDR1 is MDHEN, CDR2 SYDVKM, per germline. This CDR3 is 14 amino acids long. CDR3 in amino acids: CASRAGSFPYEQYF. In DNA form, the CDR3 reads TGTGCCAGCAGGGCGGGCAGTTTTCCCTACGAGCAGTACTTC.

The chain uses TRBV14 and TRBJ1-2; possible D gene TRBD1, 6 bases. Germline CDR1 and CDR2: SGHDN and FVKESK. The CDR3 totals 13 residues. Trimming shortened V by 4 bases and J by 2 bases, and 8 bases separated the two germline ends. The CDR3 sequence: CASSPQGNYGYTF. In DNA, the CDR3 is TGTGCCAGCAGCCCCCAGGGGAACTATGGCTACACCTTC.

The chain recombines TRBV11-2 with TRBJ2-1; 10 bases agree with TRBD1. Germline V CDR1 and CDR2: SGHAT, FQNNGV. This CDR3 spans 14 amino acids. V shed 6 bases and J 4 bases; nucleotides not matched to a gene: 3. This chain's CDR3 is CASSDRGLYNEQFF. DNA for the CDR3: TGTGCCAGCAGTGACAGGGGGCTGTACAATGAGCAGTTCTTC.

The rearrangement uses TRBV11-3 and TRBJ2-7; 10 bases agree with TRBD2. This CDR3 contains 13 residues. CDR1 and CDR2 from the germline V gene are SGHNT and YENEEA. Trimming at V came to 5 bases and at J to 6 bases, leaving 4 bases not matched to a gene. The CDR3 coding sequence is TGTGCCAGCAGCCCACGGACTAGCGGCGAGCAGTACTTC. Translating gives CASSPRTSGEQYF. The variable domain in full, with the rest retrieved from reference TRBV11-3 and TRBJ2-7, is EAGVVQSPRYKIIEKKQPVAFWCNPISGHNTLYWYLQNLGQGPELLIRYENEEAVDDSQLPKDRFSAERLKGVDSTLKIQPAELGDSAVYLCASSPRTSGEQYFGPGTRLTVT.

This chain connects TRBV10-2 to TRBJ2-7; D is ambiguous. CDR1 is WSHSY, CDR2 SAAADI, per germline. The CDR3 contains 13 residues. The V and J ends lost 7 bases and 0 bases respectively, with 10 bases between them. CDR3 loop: CASTGPPSYEQYF. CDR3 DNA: TGCGCCAGCACCGGACCCCCCTCCTACGAGCAGTACTTC.

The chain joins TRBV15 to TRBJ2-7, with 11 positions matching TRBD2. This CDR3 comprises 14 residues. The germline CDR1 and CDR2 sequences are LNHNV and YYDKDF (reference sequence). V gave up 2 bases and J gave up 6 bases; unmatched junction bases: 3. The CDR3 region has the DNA TGTGCCACCAGCAGAACTAGCGGGAGCCTCGAGCAGTACTTC. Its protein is CATSRTSGSLEQYF.

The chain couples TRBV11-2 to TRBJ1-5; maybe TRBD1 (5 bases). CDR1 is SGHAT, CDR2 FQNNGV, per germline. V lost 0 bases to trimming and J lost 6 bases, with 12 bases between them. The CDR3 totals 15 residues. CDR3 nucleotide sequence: TGTGCCAGCAGCTTAGAAGTCGGGGGAAGTCAGCCCCAGCATTTT. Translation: CASSLEVGGSQPQHF.

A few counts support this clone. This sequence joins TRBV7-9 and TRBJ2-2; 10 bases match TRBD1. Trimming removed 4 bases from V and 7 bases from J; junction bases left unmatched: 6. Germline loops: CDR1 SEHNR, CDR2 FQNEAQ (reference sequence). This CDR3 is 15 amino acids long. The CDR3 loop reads CASSWGQGNGGELFF. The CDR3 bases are TGTGCCAGCAGCTGGGGACAGGGGAATGGCGGGGAGCTGTTTTTT. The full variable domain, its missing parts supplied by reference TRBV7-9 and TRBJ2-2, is DTGVSQNPRHKITKRGQNVTFRCDPISEHNRLYWYRQTLGQGPEFLTYFQNEAQLEKSRLLSDRFSAERPKGSFSTLEIQRTEQGDSAMYLCASSWGQGNGGELFFGEGSRLTVL.

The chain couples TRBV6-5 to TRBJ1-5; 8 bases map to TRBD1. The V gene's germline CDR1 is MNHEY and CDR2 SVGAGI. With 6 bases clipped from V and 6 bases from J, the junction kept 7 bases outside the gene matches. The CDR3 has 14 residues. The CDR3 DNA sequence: TGTGCCAGCAGGCAGACAGGGGACCGTCAGCCCCAGCATTTT. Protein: CASRQTGDRQPQHF.

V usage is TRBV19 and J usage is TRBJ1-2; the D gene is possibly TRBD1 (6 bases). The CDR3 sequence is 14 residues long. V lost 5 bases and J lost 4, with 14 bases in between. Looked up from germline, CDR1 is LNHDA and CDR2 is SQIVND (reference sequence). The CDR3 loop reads CASSLSDSSYGYTF. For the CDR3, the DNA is TGTGCCAGTAGTCTGTCGGACAGTAGCTATGGCTACACCTTC. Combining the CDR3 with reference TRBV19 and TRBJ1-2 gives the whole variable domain DGGITQSPKYLFRKEGQNVTLSCEQNLNHDAMYWYRQDPGQGLRLIYYSQIVNDFQKGDIAEGYSVSREKKESFPLTVTSAQKNPTAFYLCASSLSDSSYGYTFGSGTRLTVV.

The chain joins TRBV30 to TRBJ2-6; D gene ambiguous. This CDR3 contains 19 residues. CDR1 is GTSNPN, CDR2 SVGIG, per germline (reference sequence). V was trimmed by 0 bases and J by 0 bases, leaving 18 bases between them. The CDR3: CAWSVWASRRASGANVLTF. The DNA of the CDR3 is TGTGCCTGGAGTGTATGGGCCAGTAGGCGAGCCTCTGGGGCCAACGTCCTGACTTTC.

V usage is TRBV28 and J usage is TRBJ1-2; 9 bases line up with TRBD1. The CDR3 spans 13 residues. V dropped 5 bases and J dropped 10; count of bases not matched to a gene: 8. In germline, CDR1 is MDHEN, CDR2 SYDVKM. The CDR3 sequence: CASSLPRTGVYTF. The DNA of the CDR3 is TGTGCCAGCAGTCTCCCTCGGACAGGGGTCTACACCTTC.

The CDR3 coding sequence is TGTGCCAGTAGTAATCCCGGGACAGTTTTCAAAAACATTCAGTACTTC. It yields the protein CASSNPGTVFKNIQYF. This chain links TRBV19 with TRBJ2-4; 7 nucleotides match TRBD1. The germline V gene encodes CDR1 LNHDA and CDR2 SQIVND (reference sequence). V shed 4 bases and J 3 bases; nucleotides not matched to a gene: 9. The CDR3 has 16 amino acids.

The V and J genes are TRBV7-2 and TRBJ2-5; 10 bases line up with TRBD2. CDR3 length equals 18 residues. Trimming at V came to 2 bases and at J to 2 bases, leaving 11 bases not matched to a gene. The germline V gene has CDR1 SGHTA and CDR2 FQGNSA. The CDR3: CASSLSGASGGGQETQYF. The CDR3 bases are TGTGCCAGCAGCTTATCTGGGGCTAGCGGGGGAGGACAAGAGACCCAGTACTTC. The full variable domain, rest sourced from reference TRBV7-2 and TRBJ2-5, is GAGVSQSPSNKVTEKGKDVELRCDPISGHTALYWYRQSLGQGLEFLIYFQGNSAPDKSGLPSDRFSAERTGGSVSTLTIQRTQQEDSAVYLCASSLSGASGGGQETQYFGPGTRLLVL.

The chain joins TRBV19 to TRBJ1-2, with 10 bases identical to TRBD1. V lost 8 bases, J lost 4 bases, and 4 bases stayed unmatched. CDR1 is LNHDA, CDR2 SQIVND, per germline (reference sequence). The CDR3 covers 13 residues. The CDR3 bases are TGTGCCAGTCGACAGGGGGCTAGCTATGGCTACACCTTC. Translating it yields CASRQGASYGYTF.

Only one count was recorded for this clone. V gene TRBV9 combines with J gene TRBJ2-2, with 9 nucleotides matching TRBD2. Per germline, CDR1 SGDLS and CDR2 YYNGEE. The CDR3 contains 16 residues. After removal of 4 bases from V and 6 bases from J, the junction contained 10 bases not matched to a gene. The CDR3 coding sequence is TGTGCCAGCAGCCCCCCCGGCGGGAGGGCCCCCGGGGAGCTGTTTTTT. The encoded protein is CASSPPGGRAPGELFF.

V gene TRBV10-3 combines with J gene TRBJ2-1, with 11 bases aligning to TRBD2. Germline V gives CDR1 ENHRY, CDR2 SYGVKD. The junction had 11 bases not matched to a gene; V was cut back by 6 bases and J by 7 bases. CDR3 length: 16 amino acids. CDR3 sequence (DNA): TGTGCCATCAGCATAAAGGGACTAGCGGACGCGAATGAGCAGTTCTTC. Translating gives CAISIKGLADANEQFF.

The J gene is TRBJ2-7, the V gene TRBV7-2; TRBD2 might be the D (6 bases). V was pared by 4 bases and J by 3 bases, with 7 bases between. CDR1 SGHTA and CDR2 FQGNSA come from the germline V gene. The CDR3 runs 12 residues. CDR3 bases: TGTGCCAGCAGCTATAGCGGCTACGAGCAGTACTTC. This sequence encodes CASSYSGYEQYF. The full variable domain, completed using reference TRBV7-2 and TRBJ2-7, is GAGVSQSPSNKVTEKGKDVELRCDPISGHTALYWYRQSLGQGLEFLIYFQGNSAPDKSGLPSDRFSAERTGGSVSTLTIQRTQQEDSAVYLCASSYSGYEQYFGPGTRLTVT.

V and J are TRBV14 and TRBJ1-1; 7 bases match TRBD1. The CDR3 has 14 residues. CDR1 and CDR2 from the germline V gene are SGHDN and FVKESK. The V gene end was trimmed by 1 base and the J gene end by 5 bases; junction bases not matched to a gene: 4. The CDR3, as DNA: TGTGCCAGCAGCCAAGCTACAGGGGTTACTGAAGCTTTCTTT. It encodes CASSQATGVTEAFF. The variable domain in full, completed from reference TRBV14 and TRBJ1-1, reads EAGVTQFPSHSVIEKGQTVTLRCDPISGHDNLYWYRRVMGKEIKFLLHFVKESKQDESGMPNNRFLAERTGGTYSTLKVQPAELEDSGVYFCASSQATGVTEAFFGQGTRLTVV.

DNA for the CDR3: TGTGCCAGCAGTGCCTACGAGCAGTACTTC. Protein product: CASSAYEQYF. The chain combines TRBV2 with TRBJ2-7; no definite D call. The CDR3 spans 10 residues. Trimming pared 4 bases from V and 2 bases from J, leaving 0 bases between. From germline, CDR1 is SNHLY and CDR2 FYNNEI.

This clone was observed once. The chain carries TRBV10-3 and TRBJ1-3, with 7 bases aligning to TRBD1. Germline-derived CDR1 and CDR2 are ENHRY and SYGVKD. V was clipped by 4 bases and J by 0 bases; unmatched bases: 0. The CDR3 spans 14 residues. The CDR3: CAISGQGSGNTIYF. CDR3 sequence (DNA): TGTGCCATCAGTGGACAGGGCTCTGGAAACACCATATATTTT.

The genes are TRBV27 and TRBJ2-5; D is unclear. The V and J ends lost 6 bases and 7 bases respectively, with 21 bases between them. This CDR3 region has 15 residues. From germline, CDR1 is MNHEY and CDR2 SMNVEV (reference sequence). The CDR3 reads CASSPPLYERGTQYF. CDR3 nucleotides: TGTGCCAGCAGCCCCCCCCTTTACGAGCGTGGGACCCAGTACTTC.

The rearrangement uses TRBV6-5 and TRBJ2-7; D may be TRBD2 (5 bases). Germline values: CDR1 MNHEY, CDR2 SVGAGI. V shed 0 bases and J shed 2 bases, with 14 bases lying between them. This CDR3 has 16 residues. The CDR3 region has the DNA TGTGCCAGCAGTTACTCGAAAGCGGAGGCGGCCTACGAGCAGTACTTC. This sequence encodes CASSYSKAEAAYEQYF.

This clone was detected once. The CDR3 loop is CASSLDRGHGQPQHF. The CDR3 nucleotides are TGTGCCAGCAGCTTAGACAGGGGGCATGGGCAGCCCCAGCATTTT. The J gene is TRBJ1-5, the V gene TRBV5-4, with TRBD1 matching 10 bases. CDR1 and CDR2 (germline): SGHNT, YYREEE (reference sequence). This CDR3 is 15 amino acids long. V lost 2 bases to trimming and J lost 7 bases; unmatched junction nucleotides: 6.

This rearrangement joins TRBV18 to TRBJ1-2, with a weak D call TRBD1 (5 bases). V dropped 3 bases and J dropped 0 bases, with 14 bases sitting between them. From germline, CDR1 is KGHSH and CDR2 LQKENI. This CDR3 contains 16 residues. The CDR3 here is CASSPSSGDSNYGYTF. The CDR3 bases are TGTGCCAGCTCACCCTCGAGCGGGGACTCTAACTATGGCTACACCTTC. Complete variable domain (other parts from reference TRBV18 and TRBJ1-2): NAGVMQNPRHLVRRRGQEARLRCSPMKGHSHVYWYRQLPEEGLKFMVYLQKENIIDESGMPKERFSAEFPKEGPSILRIQQVVRGDSAAYFCASSPSSGDSNYGYTFGSGTRLTVV.

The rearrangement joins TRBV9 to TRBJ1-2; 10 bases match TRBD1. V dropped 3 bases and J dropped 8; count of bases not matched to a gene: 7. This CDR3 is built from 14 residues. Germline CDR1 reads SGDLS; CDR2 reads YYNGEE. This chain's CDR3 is CASSARQGAQGYTF. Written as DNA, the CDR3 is TGTGCCAGCAGCGCCCGACAGGGGGCGCAGGGCTACACCTTC. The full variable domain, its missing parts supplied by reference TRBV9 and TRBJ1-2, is DSGVTQTPKHLITATGQRVTLRCSPRSGDLSVYWYQQSLDQGLQFLIQYYNGEERAKGNILERFSAQQFPDLHSELNLSSLELGDSALYFCASSARQGAQGYTFGSGTRLTVV.